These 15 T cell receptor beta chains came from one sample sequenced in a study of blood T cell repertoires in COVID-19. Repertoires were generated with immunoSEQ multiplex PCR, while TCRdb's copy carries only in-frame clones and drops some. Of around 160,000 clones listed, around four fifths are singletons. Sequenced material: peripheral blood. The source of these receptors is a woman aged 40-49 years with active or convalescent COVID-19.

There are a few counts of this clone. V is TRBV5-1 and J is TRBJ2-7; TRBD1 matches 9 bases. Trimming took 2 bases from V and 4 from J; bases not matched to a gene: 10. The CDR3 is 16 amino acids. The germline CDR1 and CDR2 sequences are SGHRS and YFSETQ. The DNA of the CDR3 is TGCGCCAGCAGCTTTGGTCGCGGGGACAGGGAGTACGAGCAGTACTTC. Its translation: CASSFGRGDREYEQYF.

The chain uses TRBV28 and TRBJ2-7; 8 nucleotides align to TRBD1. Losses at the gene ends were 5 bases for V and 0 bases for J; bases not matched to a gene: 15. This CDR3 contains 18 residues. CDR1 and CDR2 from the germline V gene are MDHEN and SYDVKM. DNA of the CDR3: TGTGCCAGCAGTCCTTTAACCGGGACAGGTGACAGCTCCTACGAGCAGTACTTC. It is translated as CASSPLTGTGDSSYEQYF.

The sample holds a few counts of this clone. The CDR3 DNA sequence: TGTGCCAGCAGTTTGGGACAGGGGTCCGAGCAGTACTTC. Translating it yields CASSLGQGSEQYF. The gene calls are TRBV28 and TRBJ2-7, with 10 bases aligning to TRBD1. The J segment lost 6 bases and the V segment lost 3 bases, leaving 2 bases of the junction unmatched. CDR3 size: 13 residues. Germline V gene data show CDR1 as MDHEN and CDR2 as SYDVKM.

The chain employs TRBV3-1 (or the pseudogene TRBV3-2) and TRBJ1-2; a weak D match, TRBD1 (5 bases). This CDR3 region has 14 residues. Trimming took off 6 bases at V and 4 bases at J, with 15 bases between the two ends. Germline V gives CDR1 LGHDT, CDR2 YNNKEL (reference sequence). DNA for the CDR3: TGTGCCAGCAGAAATCGGGGGGGTGGCTATGGCTACACCTTC. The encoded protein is CASRNRGGGYGYTF.

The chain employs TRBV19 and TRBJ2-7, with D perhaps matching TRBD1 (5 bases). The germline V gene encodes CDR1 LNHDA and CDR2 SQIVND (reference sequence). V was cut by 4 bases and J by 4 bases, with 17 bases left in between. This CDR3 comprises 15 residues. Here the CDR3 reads CASSTLEAGLYEQYF. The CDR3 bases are TGTGCCAGTAGTACCCTCGAGGCAGGGCTGTACGAGCAGTACTTC.

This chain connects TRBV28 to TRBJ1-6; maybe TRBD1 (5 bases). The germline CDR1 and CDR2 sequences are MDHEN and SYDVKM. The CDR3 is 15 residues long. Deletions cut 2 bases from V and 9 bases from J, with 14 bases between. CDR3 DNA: TGTGCCAGCAGTTTAGCCCAGGGTGGCAGTTCACCCCTCCACTTT. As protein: CASSLAQGGSSPLHF.

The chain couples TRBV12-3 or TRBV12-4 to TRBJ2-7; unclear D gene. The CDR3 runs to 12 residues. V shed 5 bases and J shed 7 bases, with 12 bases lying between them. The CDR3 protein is CASSLNTGEQYF. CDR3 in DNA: TGTGCCAGCAGTCTCAACACGGGTGAGCAGTACTTC.

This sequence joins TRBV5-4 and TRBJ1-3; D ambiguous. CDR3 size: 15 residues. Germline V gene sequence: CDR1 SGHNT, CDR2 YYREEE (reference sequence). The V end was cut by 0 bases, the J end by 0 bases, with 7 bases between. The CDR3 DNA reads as TGTGCCAGCAGCTTGGACTTTTCCTCTGGAAACACCATATATTTT. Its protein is CASSLDFSSGNTIYF.

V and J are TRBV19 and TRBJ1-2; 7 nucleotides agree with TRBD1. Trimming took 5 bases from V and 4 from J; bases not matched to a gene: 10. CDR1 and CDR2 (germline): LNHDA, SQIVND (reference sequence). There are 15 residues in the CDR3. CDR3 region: CASSGGTAVFYGYTF. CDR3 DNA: TGTGCCAGTAGTGGAGGGACAGCCGTTTTCTATGGCTACACCTTC.

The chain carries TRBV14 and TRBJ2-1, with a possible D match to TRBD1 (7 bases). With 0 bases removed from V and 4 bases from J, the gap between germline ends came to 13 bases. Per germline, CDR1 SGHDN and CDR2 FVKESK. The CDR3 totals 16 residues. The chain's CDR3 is CASSQDGGTAYNEQFF. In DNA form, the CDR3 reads TGTGCCAGCAGCCAAGATGGGGGGACAGCATACAATGAGCAGTTCTTC.

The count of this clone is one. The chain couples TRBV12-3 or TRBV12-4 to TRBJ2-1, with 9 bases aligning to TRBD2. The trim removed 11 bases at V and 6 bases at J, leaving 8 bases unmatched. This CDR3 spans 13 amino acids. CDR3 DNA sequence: TGTGCCGTCGAAGTTAGCGGGAGCAATGAGCAGTTCTTC. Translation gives CAVEVSGSNEQFF.

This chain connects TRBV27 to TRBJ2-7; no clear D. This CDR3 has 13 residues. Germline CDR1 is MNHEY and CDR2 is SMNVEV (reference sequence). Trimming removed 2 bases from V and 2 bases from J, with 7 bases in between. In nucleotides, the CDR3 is TGTGCCAGCAGTTTAAAGAGGACCTACGAGCAGTACTTC. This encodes CASSLKRTYEQYF.

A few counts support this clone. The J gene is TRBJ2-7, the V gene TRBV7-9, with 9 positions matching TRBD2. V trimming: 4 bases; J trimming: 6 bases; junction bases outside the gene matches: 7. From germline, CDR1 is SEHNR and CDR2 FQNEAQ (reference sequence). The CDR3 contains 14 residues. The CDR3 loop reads CASSYSGSNPEQYF. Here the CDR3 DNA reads TGTGCCAGCAGCTATAGCGGGAGCAATCCCGAGCAGTACTTC. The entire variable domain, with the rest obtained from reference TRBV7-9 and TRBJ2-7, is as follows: DTGVSQNPRHKITKRGQNVTFRCDPISEHNRLYWYRQTLGQGPEFLTYFQNEAQLEKSRLLSDRFSAERPKGSFSTLEIQRTEQGDSAMYLCASSYSGSNPEQYFGPGTRLTVT.

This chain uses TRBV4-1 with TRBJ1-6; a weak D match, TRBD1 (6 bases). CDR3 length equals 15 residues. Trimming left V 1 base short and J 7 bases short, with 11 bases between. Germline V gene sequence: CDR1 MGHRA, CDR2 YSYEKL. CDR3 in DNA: TGCGCCAGCAGCCAAGTGGCTCAGGGGAATTCACCCCTCCACTTT. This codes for CASSQVAQGNSPLHF.

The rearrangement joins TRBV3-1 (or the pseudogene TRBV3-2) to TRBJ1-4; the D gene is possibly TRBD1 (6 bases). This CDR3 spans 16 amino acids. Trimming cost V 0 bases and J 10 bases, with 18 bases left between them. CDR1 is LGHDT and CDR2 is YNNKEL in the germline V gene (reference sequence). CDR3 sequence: CASSQDGTGQQGKLFF. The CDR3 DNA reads TGTGCCAGCAGCCAAGATGGCACGGGACAACAAGGAAAACTGTTTTTT.